Detailed here is one T cell receptor (beta chain). This specimen comes from a study of blood T cell repertoires in COVID-19. Study as a whole: The cDNA or gDNA used as material had been derived from T cells, B-cell-depleted T cells, or PBMCs.

The table came from immunoSEQ multiplex PCR; TCRdb's copy has only in-frame clones and leaves some out. This sample yields 430,000 or so clones, of which approximately 90% are seen a single time; approximately 1.5% belongs to the top ten. The J segment lost 8 bases and the V segment lost 4 bases, leaving 9 bases of the junction unmatched. This CDR3 has 14 amino acids. Germline V gene data show CDR1 as SEHNR and CDR2 as FQNEAQ (reference sequence). Material: PBMCs or T cells enriched from blood (not recorded which). This receptor was identified in a woman between 18 and 29 years old who had been exposed to COVID-19. This rearrangement joins TRBV7-9 to TRBJ1-1, with 8 bases matching TRBD1. CDR3 amino acids: CASSSQSRDREAFF. The CDR3 DNA follows: TGTGCCAGCAGCTCACAGTCGAGGGACAGGGAAGCTTTCTTT.